A selection of T cell receptor beta chains follows, all from one sample in a study of cytomegalovirus exposure and HLA in healthy donors. Libraries were prepared by immunoSEQ multiplex PCR; TCRdb keeps only in-frame clonotypes and omits some of them. This sample has 120,000 or so clones, with roughly 75% found just once. Input material: PBMCs. All receptors derive from a woman aged 50 to 60 in good health and CMV-seronegative. Both conserved end residues are trimmed from each CDR3. The order of the fields is J gene, V gene, D gene, CDR3 protein. The D gene is left open where the match is weak.

j_gene: TRBJ2-3
v_gene: TRBV5-4
d_gene: NA
CDR3aa: ASSLGAGLSDTQY

j_gene: TRBJ2-5
v_gene: TRBV28
d_gene: NA
CDR3aa: ASSRLAREETQY

j_gene: TRBJ2-5
v_gene: TRBV6-6
d_gene: NA
CDR3aa: ASSYSGEAQETQY

j_gene: TRBJ2-7
v_gene: TRBV27
d_gene: TRBD1
CDR3aa: ASSWGQGASYEQY

j_gene: TRBJ2-5
v_gene: TRBV28
d_gene: TRBD1
CDR3aa: ASSDPGQGSETQY

j_gene: TRBJ1-2
v_gene: TRBV28
d_gene: NA
CDR3aa: ASSPLDRGYT

j_gene: TRBJ2-1
v_gene: TRBV29-1
d_gene: TRBD2
CDR3aa: SGGPGGGYNEQF

j_gene: TRBJ2-3
v_gene: TRBV27
d_gene: NA
CDR3aa: ASSSPGTDTQY

j_gene: TRBJ1-1
v_gene: TRBV6-1
d_gene: TRBD1
CDR3aa: ASRYTGETEAF

j_gene: TRBJ2-4
v_gene: TRBV28
d_gene: TRBD1
CDR3aa: ASSLGRGLAKNIQY

j_gene: TRBJ1-1
v_gene: TRBV5-4
d_gene: NA
CDR3aa: ASSPFGNTEAF

j_gene: TRBJ2-2
v_gene: TRBV7-6
d_gene: TRBD2
CDR3aa: ASSFERQGLHTGELF

j_gene: TRBJ1-4
v_gene: TRBV5-1
d_gene: TRBD1
CDR3aa: ASSLAGTANEKLF

j_gene: TRBJ2-7
v_gene: TRBV5-5
d_gene: TRBD2
CDR3aa: ASSEPGLAEQY

j_gene: TRBJ2-2
v_gene: TRBV2
d_gene: TRBD2
CDR3aa: ASSRASGSGAGELF

j_gene: TRBJ2-7
v_gene: TRBV11-3
d_gene: TRBD2
CDR3aa: ASSLSLAGEPQYEQY

j_gene: TRBJ2-3
v_gene: TRBV7-2
d_gene: NA
CDR3aa: ASSLWGGTDTQY

j_gene: TRBJ1-3
v_gene: TRBV4-2
d_gene: TRBD1
CDR3aa: ASSQESPGQGAYTIY

j_gene: TRBJ2-3
v_gene: TRBV7-9
d_gene: TRBD2
CDR3aa: ASSKASGSGADTQY

j_gene: TRBJ1-1
v_gene: TRBV28
d_gene: NA
CDR3aa: ASSFRGLNTEAF

j_gene: TRBJ2-7
v_gene: TRBV6-1
d_gene: NA
CDR3aa: ASNSGSSYEQY

j_gene: TRBJ1-1
v_gene: TRBV5-4
d_gene: NA
CDR3aa: ASSLAGSGYTEAF

j_gene: TRBJ2-7
v_gene: TRBV28
d_gene: TRBD1
CDR3aa: ASSFRDRALEQY

j_gene: TRBJ2-2
v_gene: TRBV5-1
d_gene: TRBD1
CDR3aa: ASSLGPRGTGELF

j_gene: TRBJ2-3
v_gene: TRBV5-1
d_gene: NA
CDR3aa: ASSSQGDNTDTQY

j_gene: TRBJ2-3
v_gene: TRBV11-3
d_gene: NA
CDR3aa: ASSLGGEFTDTQY

j_gene: TRBJ2-3
v_gene: TRBV7-2
d_gene: NA
CDR3aa: ASSRGTDTQY

j_gene: TRBJ2-1
v_gene: TRBV19
d_gene: NA
CDR3aa: ASSIGQNNYNEQF

j_gene: TRBJ1-2
v_gene: TRBV7-8
d_gene: NA
CDR3aa: ASSLYPVYGYT

j_gene: TRBJ1-2
v_gene: TRBV6-5
d_gene: NA
CDR3aa: ASSHDRANYGYT

j_gene: TRBJ2-7
v_gene: TRBV5-4
d_gene: TRBD1
CDR3aa: ASSFGQGSYEQY

j_gene: TRBJ2-7
v_gene: TRBV19
d_gene: NA
CDR3aa: ASSPRDTSEQY

j_gene: TRBJ1-1
v_gene: TRBV7-2
d_gene: NA
CDR3aa: ASSLGTEAGAF

j_gene: TRBJ2-2
v_gene: TRBV7-3
d_gene: NA
CDR3aa: ASSPSAAIGELF

j_gene: TRBJ2-1
v_gene: TRBV11-2
d_gene: TRBD2
CDR3aa: ASSEGGLAGYNEQF

j_gene: TRBJ2-5
v_gene: TRBV5-4
d_gene: TRBD2
CDR3aa: ASSLGGLAEETQY

j_gene: TRBJ2-1
v_gene: TRBV4-1
d_gene: TRBD2
CDR3aa: ASSQVPGLAGLNEQF

j_gene: TRBJ2-1
v_gene: TRBV28
d_gene: TRBD2
CDR3aa: ASSIGTSYDNEQF

j_gene: TRBJ2-1
v_gene: TRBV6-6
d_gene: TRBD2
CDR3aa: ASSTSGYNEQF

j_gene: TRBJ2-1
v_gene: TRBV16
d_gene: TRBD2
CDR3aa: ASSEGLAVYNEQF

j_gene: TRBJ2-7
v_gene: TRBV30
d_gene: NA
CDR3aa: AWSDSDYEQY

j_gene: TRBJ1-3
v_gene: TRBV27
d_gene: TRBD1
CDR3aa: ASSTQKTGGDRNTIY

j_gene: NA
v_gene: TRBV6-1
d_gene: TRBD2
CDR3aa: ASSVGGDASYEQY

j_gene: TRBJ1-2
v_gene: TRBV30
d_gene: NA
CDR3aa: AWSPEGNYGYT

j_gene: TRBJ2-7
v_gene: TRBV11-2
d_gene: TRBD2
CDR3aa: ASSSLSGRSSYEQY

j_gene: TRBJ2-1
v_gene: TRBV7-2
d_gene: NA
CDR3aa: ASSLSRVLYNEQF

j_gene: TRBJ2-2
v_gene: TRBV7-2
d_gene: NA
CDR3aa: ASRAAAAGNTGELF

j_gene: TRBJ2-1
v_gene: TRBV27
d_gene: TRBD1
CDR3aa: ASSFPTGNAVNEQF

j_gene: TRBJ2-7
v_gene: TRBV5-1
d_gene: TRBD2
CDR3aa: ASSPGSGRALEQY

j_gene: TRBJ2-1
v_gene: TRBV7-4
d_gene: TRBD2
CDR3aa: ASSSPAGTSGFYNEQF

j_gene: TRBJ2-7
v_gene: TRBV10-2
d_gene: NA
CDR3aa: ASSWAESGSYEQY

j_gene: TRBJ2-7
v_gene: TRBV6-5
d_gene: TRBD1
CDR3aa: ASSTPDRDEQY

j_gene: TRBJ1-5
v_gene: TRBV28
d_gene: NA
CDR3aa: ASRPSQGRFQPQH

j_gene: TRBJ1-2
v_gene: TRBV6-9
d_gene: TRBD1
CDR3aa: ASTRGQGDYYGYT

j_gene: TRBJ2-2
v_gene: TRBV19
d_gene: NA
CDR3aa: ASSIDLRTGELF

j_gene: TRBJ1-1
v_gene: TRBV5-6
d_gene: NA
CDR3aa: ASSFGVSDTEAF

j_gene: TRBJ1-6
v_gene: TRBV6-6
d_gene: NA
CDR3aa: ASHLVASNSPLH